Sequencing of this T cell receptor beta chain was carried out in a study of blood T cell repertoires in COVID-19. Overall study: The analysed material was cDNA or gDNA that came from T cells, B-cell-depleted T cells, or PBMCs.

J was trimmed by 8 bases and V by 4 bases; bases with no gene match: 9. CDR1 is SGHTA, CDR2 FQGNSA, per germline. This CDR3 is 14 amino acids long. In the source study's methods: Nucleated cell counts were estimated from reference gene primer amplification. Measured with immunoSEQ multiplex PCR; TCRdb has only the in-frame clones, and not every one. V, J and clone size derive from that table, while D and trimming were established from the DNA sequence. Of approximately 300,000 clones listed, 80% to 90% are singletons. This chain links TRBV7-2 with TRBJ1-2, with 8 bases identical to TRBD1. The sequencing sample was made of peripheral blood. The source is a woman aged 45-65 years with acute or convalescent COVID-19. Written as DNA, the CDR3 is TGTGCCAGCAGCTCCGGACAGGGTTTAAGGGGCTACACCTTC. Protein sequence: CASSSGQGLRGYTF.